The text below deals with one T cell receptor (beta chain). Its specificity is unknown. This entry is derived from a study of T cells in localized non-small cell lung cancer. Study-wide results and caveats: Adjacent lung had a median roughly 60 of the 100 largest tumor clones. It remains possible that heterogeneity exists, since only one tumor region was sequenced. It was uninvolved adjacent lung that showed the highest T cell clonality, exceeding tumor. Higher blood T cell density tracked longer overall survival.

This CDR3 is built from 15 residues. The germline V gene has CDR1 SNHLY and CDR2 FYNNEI. V was pared by 6 bases and J by 5 bases, with 8 bases of the junction left unmatched. Measured with immunoSEQ multiplex PCR; TCRdb has only the in-frame clones, and not every one. This sample has approximately 29,000 clones, with roughly three quarters found just once. The sequences come from peripheral blood, collected before any cancer treatment. The receptor was isolated from a male donor aged 60 or over with stage II squamous cell lung carcinoma. This chain connects TRBV2 to TRBJ2-1; 9 nucleotides agree with TRBD1. CDR3 protein: CASRTDRGKHNEQFF. The CDR3, as DNA: TGTGCCAGCAGAACCGACAGGGGGAAACACAATGAGCAGTTCTTC.